The 9 T cell receptor beta chains presented below share a single source sample, sequenced in a study of T cells in Graves' hyperthyroidism and ophthalmopathy. RNA transcripts provided the source from which TCR beta CDR3 regions were amplified. An initial round of RT-PCR targeting the TCR CDR3 relied on the HTBI primer set. TCRdb re-derived calls from the multiplex PCR reads in MiXCR, one entry per CDR3 protein. The sample records around 300,000 distinct CDR3 sequences, 12% to 15% being singletons. Sequencing was carried out using blood. Receptors were obtained from a woman aged 35 to 49 with Graves' ophthalmopathy.

V is TRBV7-4 and J is TRBJ1-1; D unclear. CDR1 and CDR2 from the germline V gene are SGHVT and SQSDAQ. The CDR3 consists of 14 residues. Deletions cut 1 base from V and 1 base from J, with 7 bases between. CDR3 sequence reads: CASSLVGKNTEAFF. DNA of the CDR3: TGTGCCAGCAGCTTAGTAGGTAAGAACACTGAAGCTTTCTTT.

This rearrangement joins TRBV20-1 to TRBJ1-2, with D uncertain. V was shortened by 0 bases and J by 3 bases, with 5 bases between the two germline ends. The germline V gene encodes CDR1 DFQATT and CDR2 SNEGSKA (reference sequence). The CDR3 loop spans 12 amino acids. CDR3 sequence reads: CSARDDHYGYTF. DNA of the CDR3: TGCAGTGCTAGAGATGATCACTATGGCTACACCTTC.

This clonotype was counted many times. The CDR3 sequence is CASRPGGGADTQYF. As DNA, the CDR3 is TGTGCCAGCAGGCCTGGCGGGGGGGCAGATACGCAGTATTTT. The rearrangement joins TRBV6-1 to TRBJ2-3, with 9 bases that match TRBD2. The V gene end was trimmed by 6 bases and the J gene end by 4 bases; junction bases not matched to a gene: 5. CDR1 is MNHNS, CDR2 SASEGT, per germline. The CDR3 contains 14 residues.

This clonotype was recorded many times. V and J are TRBV5-1 and TRBJ2-3, with TRBD1 as a possible D gene (5 bases). From germline, CDR1 is SGHRS and CDR2 YFSETQ. V was shortened by 4 bases and J by 1 base, with 13 bases between the two germline ends. This CDR3 has 15 residues. The CDR3 DNA reads as TGCGCCAGCAGCCCGCAGGGAAGGGGCACAGATACGCAGTATTTT. Translating gives CASSPQGRGTDTQYF.

This clonotype has ten or more counts. The rearrangement joins TRBV20-1 to TRBJ1-5; D possibly corresponds to TRBD1 (6 bases). Trimming pared 1 base from V and 2 bases from J, leaving 12 bases between. Germline V gives CDR1 DFQATT, CDR2 SNEGSKA (reference sequence). The CDR3 runs 15 residues. The CDR3 region has the DNA TGCAGTGCTAGAGTACAGGGAGAGGGCAATCAGCCCCAGCATTTT. It translates to CSARVQGEGNQPQHF.

This clonotype came up many times. V usage is TRBV19 and J usage is TRBJ2-2, with 12 bases aligning to TRBD2. The V gene end was trimmed by 4 bases and the J gene end by 6 bases; junction bases not matched to a gene: 9. The CDR3 is 17 amino acids. Looked up from germline, CDR1 is LNHDA and CDR2 is SQIVND (reference sequence). This CDR3 is CASSTQLAGGPAGELFF. CDR3 DNA sequence: TGTGCCAGTAGTACCCAGCTAGCGGGGGGGCCAGCCGGGGAGCTGTTTTTT. The full variable domain, in which reference TRBV19 and TRBJ2-2 provide the parts outside the CDR3, is DGGITQSPKYLFRKEGQNVTLSCEQNLNHDAMYWYRQDPGQGLRLIYYSQIVNDFQKGDIAEGYSVSREKKESFPLTVTSAQKNPTAFYLCASSTQLAGGPAGELFFGEGSRLTVL.

This clonotype was recorded a few times. CDR3 DNA sequence: TGTGCCAGCAGCCTAGGGAGGACCGACTTGGGAAAACTGTTTTTT. Its protein is CASSLGRTDLGKLFF. The chain joins TRBV28 to TRBJ1-4; no definite D call. Per the germline V gene, CDR1 is MDHEN and CDR2 is SYDVKM. Trimming took off 6 bases at V and 10 bases at J, with 21 bases between the two ends. This CDR3 is 15 amino acids long.

V gene TRBV28 combines with J gene TRBJ1-4, with D hard to call. The CDR3 loop spans 13 amino acids. The V gene's germline CDR1 is MDHEN and CDR2 SYDVKM. With 5 bases removed from V and 12 bases from J, the gap between germline ends came to 16 bases. CDR3 nucleotide sequence: TGTGCCAGCAGTCCCCTTGGGCCTCAGGAACTGTTTTTT. Its translation is CASSPLGPQELFF.

This sequence joins TRBV20-1 and TRBJ2-1; 12 nucleotides line up with TRBD2. The length of the CDR3 is 18 residues. V lost 6 bases and J lost 2; bases outside the gene matches: 14. CDR1 DFQATT and CDR2 SNEGSKA come from the germline V gene (reference sequence). The CDR3 bases are TGCAGTGCCGAGAGAACTAGCGGGGGGAACTCAGCCTACAATGAGCAGTTCTTC. It is translated as CSAERTSGGNSAYNEQFF.